The 6 T cell receptor beta chains below come from one sample, sequenced in a study of post-analysis software for immune sequencing data. Their recognized antigens are unknown. Study-wide points: Controls had lower frequencies than patients of 4 or 5 TRBV segments, which included TRBV5-6, TRBV5-1 and TRBV20-1.

Incorporated into the TCR beta cDNA libraries were unique molecular identifiers, which served to reduce PCR and sequencing biases. TCRdb fed the PCR reads into MiXCR, producing one record per CDR3 protein. The sample lists fewer than 550,000 distinct CDR3 sequences, less than 40% occurring once. The sequenced sample consisted of blood. The receptor source for this set is a girl aged 2-17 years with multiple sclerosis.

The V call is TRBV7-8, the J call TRBJ2-5; D may match TRBD1 or TRBD2 (5 bases each). Germline-derived CDR1 and CDR2 are SGHVS and FQNEAQ. The V gene lost 5 bases and the J gene lost 3 bases, with 10 bases spanning the gap. The CDR3 runs 13 residues. The CDR3 nucleotides are TGTGCCAGCAGCGGGGGAGCAAAAGAGACCCAGTACTTC. It yields the protein CASSGGAKETQYF.

This chain joins TRBV6-2 or TRBV6-3 and TRBJ2-1; no firm D call. CDR3 length: 13 residues. The V gene lost 3 bases and the J gene lost 7 bases, with 10 bases spanning the gap. CDR1 and CDR2 from the germline V gene are MNHEY and SVGEGT. The CDR3 is CASSYSLINEQFF. The CDR3 DNA reads as TGTGCCAGCAGTTATTCCTTAATAAATGAGCAGTTCTTC.

V and J are TRBV5-1 and TRBJ2-7, with 7 bases identical to TRBD1. The J call may be wrong; the DNA end is better matched by TRBJ2-5. Germline CDR1 and CDR2: SGHRS and YFSETQ. This CDR3 comprises 14 residues. In DNA form, the CDR3 reads TGCGCCAGCAGTCGACAGGGTATGGGAGAGACCCAGTACTTC. It yields the protein CASSRQGMGETQYF.

V is TRBV15 and J is TRBJ2-7; TRBD2 agrees at 12 bases. The V gene's germline CDR1 is LNHNV and CDR2 YYDKDF (reference sequence). The CDR3 covers 17 residues. The junction had 9 bases not matched to a gene; V was cut back by 3 bases and J by 3 bases. The CDR3 DNA reads as TGTGCCACCAGCAGGGACCGACTAGCGGGGGCGAACTACGAGCAGTACTTC. Amino acids: CATSRDRLAGANYEQYF.

The chain combines TRBV5-1 with TRBJ1-1; 7 bases agree with TRBD1. Germline V gene lookup returns CDR1 SGHRS and CDR2 YFSETQ. This CDR3 has 15 amino acids. The V gene end was trimmed by 7 bases and the J gene end by 0 bases; junction bases not matched to a gene: 9. The CDR3 nucleotides read TGCGCCAGCCTTGACAGGGACCGCATGAACACTGAAGCTTTCTTT. This encodes CASLDRDRMNTEAFF. Using reference TRBV5-1 and TRBJ1-1 for the parts outside the CDR3, the full variable domain is KAGVTQTPRYLIKTRGQQVTLSCSPISGHRSVSWYQQTPGQGLQFLFEYFSETQRNKGNFPGRFSGRQFSNSRSEMNVSTLELGDSALYLCASLDRDRMNTEAFFGQGTRLTVV.

CDR3 in amino acids: CASSPGWSTDTQYF. In DNA form, the CDR3 reads TGTGCCAGCAGTCCAGGGTGGAGCACAGATACGCAGTATTTT. The chain is built from TRBV27 and TRBJ2-3; D is possibly TRBD1 (5 bases). Trimming shortened V by 5 bases and J by 0 bases, and 9 bases separated the two germline ends. This CDR3 comprises 14 residues. Looked up from germline, CDR1 is MNHEY and CDR2 is SMNVEV (reference sequence).